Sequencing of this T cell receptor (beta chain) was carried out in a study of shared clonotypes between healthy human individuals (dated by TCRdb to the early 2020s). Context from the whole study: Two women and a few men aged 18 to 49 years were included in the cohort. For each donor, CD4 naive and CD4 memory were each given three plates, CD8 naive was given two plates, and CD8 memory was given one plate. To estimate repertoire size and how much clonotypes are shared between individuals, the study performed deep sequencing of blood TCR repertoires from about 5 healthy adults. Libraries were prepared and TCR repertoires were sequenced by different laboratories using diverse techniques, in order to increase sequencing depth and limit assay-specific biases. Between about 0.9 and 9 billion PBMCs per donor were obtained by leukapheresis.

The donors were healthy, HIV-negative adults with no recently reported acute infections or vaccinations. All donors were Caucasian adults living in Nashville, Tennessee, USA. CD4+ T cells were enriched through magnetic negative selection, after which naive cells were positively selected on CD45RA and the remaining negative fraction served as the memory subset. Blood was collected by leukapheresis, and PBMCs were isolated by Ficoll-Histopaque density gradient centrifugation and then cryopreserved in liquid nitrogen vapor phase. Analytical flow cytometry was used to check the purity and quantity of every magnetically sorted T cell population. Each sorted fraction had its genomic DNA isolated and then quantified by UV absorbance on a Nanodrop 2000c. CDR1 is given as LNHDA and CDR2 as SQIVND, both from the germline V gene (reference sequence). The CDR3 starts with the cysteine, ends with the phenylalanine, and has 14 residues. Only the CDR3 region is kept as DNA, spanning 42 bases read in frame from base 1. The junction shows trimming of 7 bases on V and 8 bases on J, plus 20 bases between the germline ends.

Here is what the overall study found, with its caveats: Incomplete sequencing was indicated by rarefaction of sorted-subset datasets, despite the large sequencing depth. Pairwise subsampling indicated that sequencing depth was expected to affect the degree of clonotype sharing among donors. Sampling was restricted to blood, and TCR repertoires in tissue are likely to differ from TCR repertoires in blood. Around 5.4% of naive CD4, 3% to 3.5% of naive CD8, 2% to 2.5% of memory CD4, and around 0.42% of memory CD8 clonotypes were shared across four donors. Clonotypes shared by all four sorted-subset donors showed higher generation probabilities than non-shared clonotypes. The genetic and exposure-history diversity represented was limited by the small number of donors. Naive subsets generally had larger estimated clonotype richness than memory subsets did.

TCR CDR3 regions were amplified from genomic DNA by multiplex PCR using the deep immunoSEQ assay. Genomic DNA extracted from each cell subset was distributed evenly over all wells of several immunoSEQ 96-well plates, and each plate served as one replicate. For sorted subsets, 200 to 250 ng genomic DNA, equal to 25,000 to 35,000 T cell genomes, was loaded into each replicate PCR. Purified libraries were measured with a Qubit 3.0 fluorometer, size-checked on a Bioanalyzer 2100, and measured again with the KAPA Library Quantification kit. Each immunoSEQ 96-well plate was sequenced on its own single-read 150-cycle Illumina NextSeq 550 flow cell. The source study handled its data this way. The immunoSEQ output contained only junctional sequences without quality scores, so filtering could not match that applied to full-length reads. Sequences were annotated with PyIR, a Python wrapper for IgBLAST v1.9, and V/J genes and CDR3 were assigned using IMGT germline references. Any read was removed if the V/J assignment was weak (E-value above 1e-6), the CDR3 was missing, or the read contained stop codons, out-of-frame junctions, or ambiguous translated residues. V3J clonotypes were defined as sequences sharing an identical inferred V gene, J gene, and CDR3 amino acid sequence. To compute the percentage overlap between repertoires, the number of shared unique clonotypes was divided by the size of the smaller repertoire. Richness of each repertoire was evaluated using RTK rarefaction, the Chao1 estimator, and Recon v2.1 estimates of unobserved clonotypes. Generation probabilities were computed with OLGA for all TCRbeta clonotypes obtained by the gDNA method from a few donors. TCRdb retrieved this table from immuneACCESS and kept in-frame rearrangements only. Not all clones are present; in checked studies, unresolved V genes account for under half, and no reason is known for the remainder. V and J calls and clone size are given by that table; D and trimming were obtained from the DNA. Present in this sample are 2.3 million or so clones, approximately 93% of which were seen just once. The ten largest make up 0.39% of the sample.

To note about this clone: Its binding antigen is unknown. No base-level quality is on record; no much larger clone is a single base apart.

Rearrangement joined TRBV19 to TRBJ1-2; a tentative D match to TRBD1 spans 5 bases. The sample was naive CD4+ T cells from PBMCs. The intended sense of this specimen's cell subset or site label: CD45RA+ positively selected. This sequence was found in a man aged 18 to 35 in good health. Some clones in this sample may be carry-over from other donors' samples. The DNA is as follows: TGTGCCAGTACCCCCCGAGCCAGGGTTGGGGGCTACACCTTC. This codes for CASTPRARVGGYTF.